This TCR beta chain emerged from a study of blood T cell repertoires in COVID-19. The J segment lost 3 bases and the V segment lost 0 bases, leaving 8 bases of the junction unmatched. The length of the CDR3 is 16 residues. Germline-derived CDR1 and CDR2 are LGHNA and YSLEER. Using immunoSEQ multiplex PCR, the repertoire was profiled, and TCRdb retains in-frame clones only, with some absent. The data show 300,000 to 400,000 clones, approximately 91% seen once. This receptor was obtained from a man in his 60s who had recovered from COVID-19. The specimen sequenced was PBMCs or T cells enriched from blood (not recorded which). The V call is TRBV4-3, the J call TRBJ2-7; 7 nucleotides agree with TRBD1. CDR3 residues: CASSQEPGQPFYEQYF. DNA of the CDR3: TGCGCCAGCAGCCAAGAACCGGGACAGCCTTTCTACGAGCAGTACTTC.